This passage covers 14 T cell receptor beta chains from one sample sequenced in a study of beta chain features in type 1 diabetes. Study-wide findings and caveats: Patients with Type 1 diabetes showed moderately but significantly shorter TCRB CDR3s in all four CD4+ subsets.

These receptors have no identified antigens. The entirety of the isolated RNA underwent reverse transcription, so expressed TCRB transcripts were sequenced. Clones were sequenced by immunoSEQ multiplex PCR, and TCRdb holds only the in-frame ones, with some missing. This sample has fewer than 300,000 clones, with 9.5% to 13% found just once. Sequenced input: naive CD4+ T cells from blood. The receptors here all came from a man in his thirties or forties with type 1 diabetes.

V gene TRBV11-2 combines with J gene TRBJ2-1, with 7 positions matching TRBD1. Losses at the gene ends were 4 bases for V and 1 base for J; bases not matched to a gene: 4. This CDR3 comprises 15 residues. CDR1 and CDR2 from the germline V gene are SGHAT and FQNNGV. CDR3 coding DNA: TGTGCCAGCAGCTCCTTGACAGGGTCCTACAATGAGCAGTTCTTC. It is translated as CASSSLTGSYNEQFF.

The V call is TRBV18, the J call TRBJ2-2; D is undetermined. This CDR3 is built from 17 residues. CDR1 and CDR2 from the germline V gene are KGHSH and LQKENI. The V end was cut by 1 base, the J end by 0 bases, with 12 bases between. CDR3 sequence: CASSPRRFAPNTGELFF. Written as DNA, the CDR3 is TGTGCCAGCTCACCACGCCGATTTGCGCCGAACACCGGGGAGCTGTTTTTT. The full variable domain, in which reference TRBV18 and TRBJ2-2 provide the parts outside the CDR3, is NAGVMQNPRHLVRRRGQEARLRCSPMKGHSHVYWYRQLPEEGLKFMVYLQKENIIDESGMPKERFSAEFPKEGPSILRIQQVVRGDSAAYFCASSPRRFAPNTGELFFGEGSRLTVL.

V and J are TRBV19 and TRBJ2-7; 10 bases are shared with TRBD1. The CDR3 runs 15 residues. V gave up 2 bases and J gave up 5 bases; unmatched junction bases: 6. CDR1 LNHDA and CDR2 SQIVND come from the germline V gene (reference sequence). The CDR3 is CASSIPGTGVHEQYF. CDR3 sequence (DNA): TGTGCCAGTAGTATACCTGGGACAGGGGTCCACGAGCAGTACTTC.

J is TRBJ2-1 and V is TRBV19, with D perhaps TRBD2 (5 bases). Germline V gene data show CDR1 as LNHDA and CDR2 as SQIVND (reference sequence). V lost 5 bases and J lost 8, with 13 bases in between. There are 13 residues in the CDR3. The CDR3 reads CASSSGSSDEQFF. CDR3 DNA sequence: TGTGCCAGTAGTTCGGGGTCTTCCGATGAGCAGTTCTTC.

This clone was seen a handful of times. The CDR3 reads CASSLSGQTSGGELFF. The CDR3 DNA reads as TGTGCCAGCAGTTTATCCGGACAGACCTCGGGGGGGGAGCTGTTTTTT. The chain couples TRBV28 to TRBJ2-2; TRBD1 might be the D (6 bases). Germline V gene data show CDR1 as MDHEN and CDR2 as SYDVKM. This CDR3 has 16 amino acids. V was clipped by 1 base and J by 8 bases, with 17 bases between them.

The J gene is TRBJ2-7, the V gene TRBV7-2; D is undetermined. The CDR3 has 14 amino acids. V lost 0 bases and J 2 bases, leaving 8 bases between the germline ends. Germline CDR1 and CDR2: SGHTA and FQGNSA. The CDR3 DNA reads as TGTGCCAGCAGCTTAGCGCACCAGGCCTACGAGCAGTACTTC. Protein: CASSLAHQAYEQYF.

This clone was recorded a few times. V and J are TRBV14 and TRBJ2-3; the D is unclear. Looked up from germline, CDR1 is SGHDN and CDR2 is FVKESK. The CDR3 consists of 13 residues. Trimming took 1 base from V and 6 from J, leaving 8 bases between them. The CDR3 coding sequence is TGTGCCAGCAGCCAAGCCCTGGGCGATACGCAGTATTTT. Residues: CASSQALGDTQYF.

The V gene is TRBV27, the J gene TRBJ2-2; 9 bases align to TRBD1. The length of the CDR3 is 16 residues. CDR1 and CDR2 (germline): MNHEY, SMNVEV (reference sequence). V lost 6 bases to trimming and J lost 4 bases; unmatched junction nucleotides: 9. This chain's CDR3 is CASRQLGTGRTGELFF. CDR3 sequence (DNA): TGTGCCAGCAGACAGCTAGGGACAGGGCGCACCGGGGAGCTGTTTTTT.

The V and J genes are TRBV27 and TRBJ1-1; perhaps TRBD1 as D (6 bases). The CDR3 is 14 residues long. Looked up from germline, CDR1 is MNHEY and CDR2 is SMNVEV (reference sequence). With 4 bases removed from V and 4 bases from J, the gap between germline ends came to 13 bases. The CDR3 bases are TGTGCCAGCAGTTCCCTCGGGGGGGCCACTGAAGCTTTCTTT. Translated: CASSSLGGATEAFF.

The V gene is TRBV11-3, the J gene TRBJ2-5; tentative D call: TRBD2 (7 bases). The V gene's germline CDR1 is SGHNT and CDR2 YENEEA. The length of the CDR3 is 13 residues. V dropped 5 bases and J dropped 4 bases, with 11 bases sitting between them. For the CDR3, the DNA is TGTGCCAGCAGCAGGGAGGGGGGAGAGACCCAGTACTTC. Translation: CASSREGGETQYF.

This clone came up a few times. V gene TRBV5-6 combines with J gene TRBJ2-5, with 7 bases lining up with TRBD1. Trimming cost V 5 bases and J 2 bases; bases outside gene matches: 3. CDR3 length: 13 amino acids. Per the germline V gene, CDR1 is SGHDT and CDR2 is YYEEEE. CDR3 nucleotides: TGTGCCAGCAGATCGGGACAGCAAGAGACCCAGTACTTC. This encodes CASRSGQQETQYF.

This clone was seen a handful of times. The CDR3 DNA sequence: TGTGCCAGCAGCGATACAGGGGACGAAAACACCATATATTTT. As protein: CASSDTGDENTIYF. The rearrangement links TRBV6-1 to TRBJ1-3; 7 bases agree with TRBD1. V lost 6 bases to trimming and J lost 6 bases; unmatched junction nucleotides: 8. Per germline, CDR1 MNHNS and CDR2 SASEGT. The CDR3 loop spans 14 amino acids.

In DNA, the CDR3 is TGTGCCAGCAGCCAAATTCCGGACAGATCGGATACGCAGTATTTT. This encodes CASSQIPDRSDTQYF. This chain uses TRBV16 with TRBJ2-3; D may be TRBD1 (6 bases). V lost 2 bases, J lost 6 bases, and 15 bases lay in between. The germline CDR1 and CDR2 sequences are KGHSY and FQNENV. The CDR3 is 15 residues long. Supplemented by reference TRBV16 and TRBJ2-3, the full variable domain reads GEEVAQTPKHLVRGEGQKAKLYCAPIKGHSYVFWYQQVLKNEFKFLISFQNENVFDETGMPKERFSAKCLPNSPCSLEIQATKLEDSAVYFCASSQIPDRSDTQYFGPGTRLTVL.

The V and J genes are TRBV19 and TRBJ1-1; D uncertain. CDR3 length: 11 amino acids. Between the trimmed V and J ends, which lost 5 bases and 6 bases, there was a span of 7 bases. Germline V gene data show CDR1 as LNHDA and CDR2 as SQIVND (reference sequence). DNA of the CDR3: TGTGCCAGTAGTCACCACTCTGAAGCTTTCTTT. Residues: CASSHHSEAFF.